The rows below give T cell receptor beta chains drawn from one sample of a study of blood T cell repertoires in COVID-19. Using immunoSEQ multiplex PCR, the repertoire was profiled, and TCRdb retains in-frame clones only, with some absent. Here the sample spans around 280,000 clones, around 85% being singletons. The specimen was PBMCs or T cells enriched from blood (not recorded which). These TCRs come from a woman aged 40 to 50 who had recovered from COVID-19. Each CDR3 is given with its conserved first and last residue. Each record gives: V gene, D gene, clone size, J gene, CDR3 protein, CDR3 DNA. A D gene is named only where the DNA matches it firmly. Part of the rows lack a size; the others show once, few, many or a class for expanded clones.

TRBV25-1	TRBD1	NA	TRBJ1-2	CASSGRDRGKGGYTF	TGTGCCAGCAGTGGCCGGGACAGGGGGAAGGGTGGCTACACCTTC
TRBV7-9	TRBD1	NA	TRBJ1-4	CASSLGTGGEKLFF	TGTGCCAGCAGCTTAGGGACAGGGGGGGAAAAACTGTTTTTT
TRBV5-1	NA	NA	TRBJ1-3	CASSLSPPSSGNTIYF	TGCGCCAGCAGCTTGTCCCCCCCGAGCTCTGGAAACACCATATATTTT
TRBV11-2	NA	once	TRBJ2-3	CASSLGRTVTDTQYF	TGTGCCAGCAGCTTAGGTCGAACTGTCACAGATACGCAGTATTTT
TRBV30	TRBD1	once	TRBJ1-2	CAWSGQGSGRLYGYTF	TGTGCCTGGAGTGGACAGGGGAGTGGACGCCTTTATGGCTACACCTTC
TRBV5-4	TRBD2	NA	TRBJ2-1	CALGGGGHNEQFF	TGTGCCCTCGGCGGCGGGGGTCACAATGAGCAGTTCTTC
TRBV11-3	TRBD2	NA	TRBJ2-1	CASSFSGNNEQFF	TGTGCCAGCAGCTTCAGCGGGAACAATGAGCAGTTCTTC
TRBV19	NA	NA	TRBJ2-5	CASSRSSQETQYF	TGTGCCAGTAGCCGTAGTAGCCAAGAGACCCAGTACTTC
TRBV6-5	TRBD1	NA	TRBJ1-2	CASTLTGNYGYTF	TGTGCCAGCACCTTGACAGGGAACTATGGCTACACCTTC
TRBV4-3	NA	NA	TRBJ2-7	CASSHDLAYEQYF	TGCGCCAGCAGCCACGATCTAGCGTACGAGCAGTACTTC
TRBV7-9	TRBD1	NA	TRBJ2-1	CASSSITGGGEQFF	TGTGCCAGCAGCTCGATAACAGGGGGAGGAGAGCAGTTCTTC
TRBV11-2	NA	once	TRBJ1-4	CASSSRGGGREKLFF	TGTGCCAGCAGCTCGAGAGGCGGGGGCCGGGAAAAACTGTTTTTT
TRBV28	NA	once	TRBJ1-4	CASSLSKLQGKLFF	TGTGCCAGCAGTTTATCGAAACTCCAGGGAAAACTGTTTTTT
TRBV2	NA	NA	TRBJ1-6	CAGQTDPSSYNSPLHF	TGTGCCGGACAGACGGACCCCAGCTCCTATAATTCACCCCTCCACTTT
TRBV12-1	NA	NA	TRBJ2-1	CASSVTLLAGGPAAKEQFF	TGTGCCAGCAGCGTAACGTTACTAGCGGGAGGCCCTGCCGCTAAAGAGCAGTTCTTC
TRBV18	TRBD1	NA	TRBJ2-2	CASSPPGQGLFTGELFF	TGTGCCAGCTCACCACCGGGACAGGGGTTGTTCACCGGGGAGCTGTTTTTT
TRBV24-1	NA	NA	TRBJ2-2	CATSDLGGSGELFF	TGTGCCACCAGTGATTTGGGGGGGTCCGGGGAGCTGTTTTTT
TRBV14	TRBD2	NA	TRBJ2-1	CASSQETPLSLPSGRTYNEQFF	TGTGCCAGCAGCCAAGAAACCCCCCTTTCACTTCCAAGCGGGAGGACCTACAATGAGCAGTTCTTC
TRBV2	NA	NA	TRBJ2-2	CASNREPGELFF	TGTGCCAGCAACAGGGAACCCGGGGAGCTGTTTTTT
TRBV18	NA	NA	TRBJ2-3	CASSPNTGADTQYF	TGTGCCAGCTCACCCAATACAGGTGCAGATACGCAGTATTTT
TRBV7-2	TRBD1	few	TRBJ1-1	CASSYGQGGLAFF	TGTGCCAGCAGCTATGGACAGGGGGGCTTAGCTTTCTTT
TRBV5-1	TRBD1	NA	TRBJ2-6	CASRTGDNSGANVLTF	TGCGCCAGCAGAACAGGGGATAACTCTGGGGCCAACGTCCTGACTTTC
TRBV15	TRBD1	NA	TRBJ1-2	CATSRQRTGNYGYTF	TGTGCCACCAGCAGACAAAGGACAGGAAACTATGGCTACACCTTC
TRBV7-9	TRBD2	few	TRBJ2-7	CASSLPRGTSLFDEQYF	TGTGCCAGCAGCTTACCACGCGGGACTAGCCTTTTCGACGAGCAGTACTTC
TRBV13	NA	NA	TRBJ2-7	CASSQGYEQYF	TGTGCCAGCAGCCAGGGGTACGAGCAGTACTTC
TRBV5-1	TRBD2	once	TRBJ2-1	CASSLRTSAEYNEQFF	TGCGCCAGCAGCTTGCGGACTAGCGCAGAATACAATGAGCAGTTCTTC
TRBV30	TRBD1	NA	TRBJ1-5	CAWTGGFNQPQHF	TGTGCCTGGACAGGGGGCTTTAATCAGCCCCAGCATTTT
TRBV28	NA	NA	TRBJ1-3	CASYQYSGNTIYF	TGTGCCAGCTACCAGTACTCTGGAAACACCATATATTTT
TRBV7-9	TRBD1	NA	TRBJ1-1	CASSLDGRGRRTEAFF	TGTGCCAGCAGCTTAGACGGCAGGGGGCGCAGGACTGAAGCTTTCTTT
TRBV5-4	NA	NA	TRBJ2-5	CASSSPSETQYF	TGTGCCAGCAGCTCCCCCAGTGAGACCCAGTACTTC
TRBV19	TRBD2	NA	TRBJ2-3	CASSNTGLAGVGTDTQYF	TGTGCCAGTAGTAATACGGGACTAGCGGGAGTGGGCACAGATACGCAGTATTTT
TRBV7-2	NA	once	TRBJ2-1	CASSPGQGGGYNEQFF	TGTGCCAGCAGCCCCGGACAGGGAGGGGGTTACAATGAGCAGTTCTTC
TRBV19	TRBD1	NA	TRBJ1-4	CASSINGGTGEELFF	TGTGCCAGTAGTATAAACGGCGGGACAGGGGAGGAACTGTTTTTT
TRBV11-2	NA	NA	TRBJ2-7	CASSLDPSSYEQYF	TGTGCCAGCAGCTTAGACCCCAGCTCCTACGAGCAGTACTTC
TRBV24-1	TRBD2	NA	TRBJ2-1	CATSDDLGLAGGPSSYNEQFF	TGTGCCACCAGTGATGACCTCGGACTAGCGGGAGGGCCCTCCTCCTACAATGAGCAGTTCTTC
TRBV24-1	TRBD2	NA	TRBJ2-2	CATSRGTITTGELFF	TGTGCCACCAGTCGGGGGACTATCACCACCGGGGAGCTGTTTTTT
TRBV7-2	NA	NA	TRBJ1-1	CASSFTGIPEAFF	TGTGCCAGCAGCTTTACAGGGATCCCTGAAGCTTTCTTT
TRBV6-4	NA	NA	TRBJ2-2	CASSELTNTGELFF	TGTGCCAGCAGTGAACTAACGAACACCGGGGAGCTGTTTTTT
TRBV27	TRBD1	NA	TRBJ2-1	CASSLGTGYNEQFF	TGTGCCAGCAGTTTGGGGACAGGGTACAATGAGCAGTTCTTC
TRBV6-2/TRBV6-3	NA	NA	TRBJ2-3	CASSYAGDTDTQYF	TGTGCCAGCAGTTACGCAGGCGACACAGATACGCAGTATTTT
TRBV19	NA	NA	TRBJ2-4	CASSISGGAKNIQYF	TGTGCCAGTAGTATATCCGGGGGTGCCAAAAACATTCAGTACTTC
TRBV5-1	NA	NA	TRBJ2-5	CASSLVRVEETQYF	TGCGCCAGCAGCTTGGTACGAGTGGAAGAGACCCAGTACTTC
TRBV2	TRBD1	NA	TRBJ2-5	CASSVGQPYGETQYF	TGTGCCAGCAGTGTGGGACAGCCCTATGGAGAGACCCAGTACTTC
TRBV28	NA	NA	TRBJ1-5	CASSLEGRLGWVGNQPQHF	TGTGCCAGCAGTTTAGAGGGCAGGCTGGGATGGGTTGGCAATCAGCCCCAGCATTTT
TRBV3-1/TRBV3-2	TRBD1	few	TRBJ1-3	CASSQRQGARGNTIYF	TGTGCCAGCAGCCAAAGACAGGGGGCGAGAGGAAACACCATATATTTT
TRBV7-9	NA	NA	TRBJ1-1	CASSPPHRANTEAFF	TGTGCCAGCAGCCCGCCCCACAGGGCGAACACTGAAGCTTTCTTT
TRBV24-1	NA	NA	TRBJ2-1	CATSDWGTAGSYNEQFF	TGTGCCACCAGTGATTGGGGGACTGCCGGCTCCTACAATGAGCAGTTCTTC
TRBV5-1	TRBD2	NA	TRBJ2-7	CASPPAGGPEEQYF	TGCGCCAGCCCCCCTGCGGGAGGGCCGGAGGAGCAGTACTTC
TRBV7-2	TRBD1	NA	TRBJ2-5	CASRGQEQETQYF	TGTGCCAGCAGAGGACAGGAGCAAGAGACCCAGTACTTC
TRBV7-2	NA	NA	TRBJ1-2	CASSEQGFYGYTF	TGTGCCAGCAGTGAGCAGGGCTTTTATGGCTACACCTTC
TRBV12-3/TRBV12-4	NA	few	TRBJ2-5	CASSFEETQYF	TGTGCCAGCAGTTTCGAAGAGACCCAGTACTTC
TRBV2	TRBD1	NA	TRBJ2-5	CATSQWGQGAGETQYF	TGTGCCACCAGCCAGTGGGGACAGGGGGCCGGAGAGACCCAGTACTTC
TRBV5-1	TRBD2	NA	TRBJ2-1	CASSLGLAGGGEQFF	TGCGCCAGCAGCTTGGGTCTAGCGGGAGGTGGTGAGCAGTTCTTC
TRBV27	TRBD2	NA	TRBJ2-7	CASSLGTSGGGQYF	TGTGCCAGCAGTTTAGGGACTAGCGGAGGAGGGCAGTACTTC